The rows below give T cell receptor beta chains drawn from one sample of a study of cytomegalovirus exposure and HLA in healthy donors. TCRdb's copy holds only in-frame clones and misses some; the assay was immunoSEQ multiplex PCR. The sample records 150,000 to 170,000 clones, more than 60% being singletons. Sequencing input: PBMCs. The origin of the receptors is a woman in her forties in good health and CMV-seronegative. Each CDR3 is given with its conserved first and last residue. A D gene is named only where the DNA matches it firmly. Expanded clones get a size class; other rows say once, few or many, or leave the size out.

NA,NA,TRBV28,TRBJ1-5,TGTGCCAGCAGTCCCCCGTATCAGCCCCAGCATTTT,CASSPPYQPQHF
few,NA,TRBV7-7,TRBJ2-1,TGTGCTAGCAGCCCTAGCGAGAAGAACGAGCAGTTCTTC,CASSPSEKNEQFF
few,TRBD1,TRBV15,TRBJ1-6,TGTGCCACCAGCAGAGATCGGGACAGGTCCTCACCCCTCCACTTT,CATSRDRDRSSPLHF
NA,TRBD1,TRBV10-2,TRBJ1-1,TGCGCCAGCAGTGAGCAGGGGGCATCCCTGAACACTGAAGCTTTCTTT,CASSEQGASLNTEAFF
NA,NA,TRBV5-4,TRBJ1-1,TGTGCCAGCAGCTGGGGACAACGGACAGTCGGAACTGAAGCTTTCTTT,CASSWGQRTVGTEAFF
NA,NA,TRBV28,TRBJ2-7,TGTGCCAGCAGTCCGAATACAGAGGGTTCCCACGAGCAGTACTTC,CASSPNTEGSHEQYF
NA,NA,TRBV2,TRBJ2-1,TGTGCCAGCAACGGGCCCGCGGGGGAGCAGTTCTTC,CASNGPAGEQFF
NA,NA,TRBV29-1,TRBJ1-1,TGCAGCGTTGACAGGGTGGACACTGAAGCTTTCTTT,CSVDRVDTEAFF
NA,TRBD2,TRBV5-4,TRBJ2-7,TGTGCCTTCTTAGCGGGAGGGCCTTCCCGCGCCTACGAGCAGTACTTC,CAFLAGGPSRAYEQYF
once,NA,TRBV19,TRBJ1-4,TGTGCCAGTAGTAGACGGGGGGCAAAGCCCGCAACTAATGAAAAACTGTTTTTT,CASSRRGAKPATNEKLFF
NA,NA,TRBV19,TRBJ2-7,TGTGCCAGTAGTATACTTCGGGGCTACGAGCAGTACTTC,CASSILRGYEQYF
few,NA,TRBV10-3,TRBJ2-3,TGTGCCACCCTCCGGGACAACACAGATACGCAGTATTTT,CATLRDNTDTQYF
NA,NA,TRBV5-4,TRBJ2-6,TGTGCCAGCAGCTTCCGGGACTCTGGGGCCAACGTCCTGACTTTC,CASSFRDSGANVLTF
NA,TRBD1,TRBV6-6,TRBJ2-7,TGTGCCACCACAGGGGGAGCGGCCTACGAGCAGTACTTC,CATTGGAAYEQYF
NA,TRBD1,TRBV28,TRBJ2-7,TGTGCCAGCAGTTCTCCGGGACAGCCCCCCTACGAGCAGTACTTC,CASSSPGQPPYEQYF
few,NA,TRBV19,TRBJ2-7,TGTGCCAGTAGTAGTGGGGCTCTACGGGCCGAGCAGTACTTC,CASSSGALRAEQYF
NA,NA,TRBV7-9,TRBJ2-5,TGTGCCAGCAGCCACCCCACGAGCGGAATACTTCAAGAGACCCAGTACTTC,CASSHPTSGILQETQYF
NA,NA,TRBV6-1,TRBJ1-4,TGTGCCAGCAGTGGCCAAAAAAGGGACCCCAGGGGGTTTTTT,CASSGQKRDPRGFF
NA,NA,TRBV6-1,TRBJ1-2,TGTGCCAGTCGAGCGGGCCTAGGGCGGAACTATGGCTACACCTTC,CASRAGLGRNYGYTF
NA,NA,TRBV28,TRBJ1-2,TGTGCCAGCAGTTTAGAGGGTCGCACGCATGGCTACACCTTC,CASSLEGRTHGYTF
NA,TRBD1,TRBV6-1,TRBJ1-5,TGTGCCAGCAGTGATGGGACAGGGAAGGCACAGCCCCAGCATTTT,CASSDGTGKAQPQHF
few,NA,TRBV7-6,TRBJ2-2,TGTGCCAGCAGCTTAGTCTCAGGGGTTAACACCGGGGAGCTGTTTTTT,CASSLVSGVNTGELFF
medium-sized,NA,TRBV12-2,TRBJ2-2,TGTGCAAGTCGCTTTAGGCGGGGGGGCGGGGAGCTGTTTTTT,CASRFRRGGGELFF
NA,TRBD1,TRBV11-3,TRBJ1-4,TGTGCCAGCAGCTTAGGGCAGGGGGATGAAAAACTGTTTTTT,CASSLGQGDEKLFF
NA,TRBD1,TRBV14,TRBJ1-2,TGTGCCAGCAGCCCCTTATCCGGCCGGGACAGGGGCTATGGCTACACCTTC,CASSPLSGRDRGYGYTF
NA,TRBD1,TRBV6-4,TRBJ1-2,TGTGCCAGCAGTGACGTTCTCCCGGGACAGGAAATGACCTATGGCTACACCTTC,CASSDVLPGQEMTYGYTF
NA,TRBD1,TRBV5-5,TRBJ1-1,TGTGCCAGCAGCTCCCGAACCGACAGGGAGACTGAAGCTTTCTTT,CASSSRTDRETEAFF
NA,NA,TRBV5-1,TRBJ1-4,TGCGCCAGCAGCTTGGATACTGGTGCAACTAATGAAAAACTGTTTTTT,CASSLDTGATNEKLFF
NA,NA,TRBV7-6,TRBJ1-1,TGTGCCAGCAGCTTAGAGGGCAGGGTGGGAACTGAAGCTTTCTTT,CASSLEGRVGTEAFF
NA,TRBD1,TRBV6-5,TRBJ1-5,TGTGCCAGCAGACACAGGGGGGGCAATCAGCCCCAGCATTTT,CASRHRGGNQPQHF
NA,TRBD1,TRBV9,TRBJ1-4,TGTGCCAGCAGCTCACAGGGGACCGGACGGGAAAAACTGTTTTTT,CASSSQGTGREKLFF
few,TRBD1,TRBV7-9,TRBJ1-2,TGTGCCAGCAGCCAGAGGGACAGGGATAACTATGGCTACACCTTC,CASSQRDRDNYGYTF
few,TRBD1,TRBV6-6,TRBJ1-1,TGTGCCAGCACCGACCGGACAGGGGGATACACTGAAGCTTTCTTT,CASTDRTGGYTEAFF